The rows below give T cell receptor beta chains drawn from one sample of a study of blood T cell repertoires in COVID-19. Repertoires were generated with immunoSEQ multiplex PCR, while TCRdb's copy carries only in-frame clones and drops some. Of roughly 85,000 clones listed, just over 85% were seen once; the top ten hold 27%. The sample consisted of peripheral blood. These receptors were obtained from a man aged 50-60 years with active or convalescent COVID-19. Each CDR3 is given with its conserved first and last residue. Each record gives: CDR3 protein, CDR3 DNA, V gene, J gene, D gene, clone size. A D gene is named only where the DNA matches it firmly. Expanded clones are given a class, and other clones once, few, many or no size at all.

cdr3_aa: CASSHNREGHEQYF
cdr3_nt: TGTGCCAGCAGCCATAATCGGGAGGGCCACGAGCAGTACTTC
v_call: TRBV7-9
j_call: TRBJ2-7
d_call: TRBD2
clone_size: NA

cdr3_aa: CASSLSPLANYGYTF
cdr3_nt: TGTGCCAGCAGCCTCTCTCCGTTAGCTAACTATGGCTACACCTTC
v_call: TRBV3-1/TRBV3-2
j_call: TRBJ1-2
d_call: NA
clone_size: once

cdr3_aa: CASSLTVYEQYF
cdr3_nt: TGTGCCAGCAGTCTGACAGTCTACGAGCAGTACTTC
v_call: TRBV12-3/TRBV12-4
j_call: TRBJ2-7
d_call: NA
clone_size: NA

cdr3_aa: CAISDGQGRYEQYF
cdr3_nt: TGTGCCATCAGTGACGGGCAGGGGCGGTACGAGCAGTACTTC
v_call: TRBV10-3
j_call: TRBJ2-7
d_call: NA
clone_size: NA

cdr3_aa: CASSREWGENTGELFF
cdr3_nt: TGCGCCAGCAGCCGTGAATGGGGCGAGAACACCGGGGAGCTGTTTTTT
v_call: TRBV4-1
j_call: TRBJ2-2
d_call: NA
clone_size: NA

cdr3_aa: CAGGQGGSETQYF
cdr3_nt: TGTGCCGGGGGACAGGGGGGTTCAGAGACCCAGTACTTC
v_call: TRBV25-1
j_call: TRBJ2-5
d_call: TRBD1
clone_size: NA

cdr3_aa: CASSLVIAGELFF
cdr3_nt: TGTGCCAGCAGCCTAGTAATCGCCGGGGAGCTGTTTTTT
v_call: TRBV5-4
j_call: TRBJ2-2
d_call: NA
clone_size: NA

cdr3_aa: CASSPGRGAVAEAFF
cdr3_nt: TGTGCCAGCTCACCGGGACGGGGGGCGGTCGCTGAAGCTTTCTTT
v_call: TRBV18
j_call: TRBJ1-1
d_call: NA
clone_size: NA

cdr3_aa: CSVRDRGYGYTF
cdr3_nt: TGCAGCGTTCGGGACAGGGGCTATGGCTACACCTTC
v_call: TRBV29-1
j_call: TRBJ1-2
d_call: TRBD1
clone_size: NA

cdr3_aa: CASSLVGLAHNEQFF
cdr3_nt: TGTGCCAGCAGCTTAGTGGGACTAGCCCACAATGAGCAGTTCTTC
v_call: TRBV7-2
j_call: TRBJ2-1
d_call: TRBD2
clone_size: NA

cdr3_aa: CAQKAGSGVDTQYF
cdr3_nt: TGTGCCCAGAAGGCGGGATCGGGTGTAGATACGCAGTATTTT
v_call: TRBV2
j_call: TRBJ2-3
d_call: NA
clone_size: NA

cdr3_aa: CASSESRGLTMQPQHF
cdr3_nt: TGTGCCAGCAGTGAAAGCAGGGGGCTCACCATGCAGCCCCAGCATTTT
v_call: TRBV6-1
j_call: TRBJ1-5
d_call: TRBD1
clone_size: NA

cdr3_aa: CAWSLGVSYNEQFF
cdr3_nt: TGTGCCTGGAGTTTGGGAGTCTCCTACAATGAGCAGTTCTTC
v_call: TRBV30
j_call: TRBJ2-1
d_call: NA
clone_size: NA

cdr3_aa: CASSLAGRSNQPQHF
cdr3_nt: TGTGCCAGCAGTTTAGCGGGTCGGAGCAATCAGCCCCAGCATTTT
v_call: TRBV28
j_call: TRBJ1-5
d_call: NA
clone_size: NA

cdr3_aa: CASIGGGQGRLPQHF
cdr3_nt: TGTGCCAGCATCGGGGGGGGACAGGGTCGTCTGCCCCAGCATTTT
v_call: TRBV28
j_call: TRBJ1-5
d_call: TRBD1
clone_size: NA

cdr3_aa: CASSLDLGEADTQYF
cdr3_nt: TGTGCCAGCAGCTTAGATCTTGGGGAGGCAGATACGCAGTATTTT
v_call: TRBV11-3
j_call: TRBJ2-3
d_call: NA
clone_size: NA

cdr3_aa: CASSDNGLAGGPHTGELFF
cdr3_nt: TGTGCCAGCAGTGATAACGGGCTAGCGGGGGGGCCGCACACCGGGGAGCTGTTTTTT
v_call: TRBV6-1
j_call: TRBJ2-2
d_call: TRBD2
clone_size: NA

cdr3_aa: CASSESGYEQYF
cdr3_nt: TGTGCCAGCAGTGAGTCGGGTTACGAGCAGTACTTC
v_call: TRBV6-1
j_call: TRBJ2-7
d_call: NA
clone_size: few

cdr3_aa: CASNGRRSPANEQFF
cdr3_nt: TGTGCCAGTAACGGCCGGCGGTCCCCCGCCAATGAGCAGTTCTTC
v_call: TRBV19
j_call: TRBJ2-1
d_call: NA
clone_size: NA

cdr3_aa: CASSPLTGPNTGELFF
cdr3_nt: TGCGCCAGCAGCCCCCTTACAGGACCGAACACCGGGGAGCTGTTTTTT
v_call: TRBV4-1
j_call: TRBJ2-2
d_call: NA
clone_size: NA

cdr3_aa: CASSQGGVITDTQYF
cdr3_nt: TGTGCCAGTAGTCAAGGGGGAGTTATCACAGATACGCAGTATTTT
v_call: TRBV19
j_call: TRBJ2-3
d_call: NA
clone_size: few

cdr3_aa: CASSYALTGDYGYTF
cdr3_nt: TGTGCCAGCAGTTACGCTCTGACAGGGGACTATGGCTACACCTTC
v_call: TRBV6-6
j_call: TRBJ1-2
d_call: TRBD1
clone_size: NA

cdr3_aa: CASGVGQRYSPLHF
cdr3_nt: TGTGCCAGCGGAGTGGGACAGAGATATTCACCCCTCCACTTT
v_call: TRBV2
j_call: TRBJ1-6
d_call: TRBD1
clone_size: NA

cdr3_aa: CASSTQPAGVVYGYTF
cdr3_nt: TGTGCCAGTAGTACACAGCCCGCAGGGGTGGTCTATGGCTACACCTTC
v_call: TRBV19
j_call: TRBJ1-2
d_call: NA
clone_size: NA

cdr3_aa: CASRCEDGVDYEQYF
cdr3_nt: TGTGCCAGCCGCTGCGAGGACGGGGTTGACTACGAGCAGTACTTC
v_call: TRBV7-9
j_call: TRBJ2-7
d_call: NA
clone_size: NA

cdr3_aa: CASSRIPRDRVREQYF
cdr3_nt: TGTGCCAGTAGTCGAATCCCCCGGGACAGGGTCCGCGAGCAGTACTTC
v_call: TRBV19
j_call: TRBJ2-7
d_call: TRBD1
clone_size: NA

cdr3_aa: CASSLLAGGRNEQFF
cdr3_nt: TGTGCCAGCAGCTTACTAGCGGGGGGGCGGAATGAGCAGTTCTTC
v_call: TRBV11-2
j_call: TRBJ2-1
d_call: TRBD2
clone_size: NA

cdr3_aa: CASSLGTGEKLFF
cdr3_nt: TGCGCCAGCAGCCTAGGAACCGGGGAAAAACTGTTTTTT
v_call: TRBV4-3
j_call: TRBJ1-4
d_call: NA
clone_size: few

cdr3_aa: CASSQDARQASNYEQYF
cdr3_nt: TGCGCCAGCAGCCAAGACGCCAGACAAGCCTCGAATTACGAGCAGTACTTC
v_call: TRBV4-1
j_call: TRBJ2-7
d_call: NA
clone_size: NA

cdr3_aa: CARGYRRRGGYEQYF
cdr3_nt: TGCGCCAGAGGATATAGGCGCCGGGGGGGCTACGAGCAGTACTTC
v_call: TRBV10-1
j_call: TRBJ2-7
d_call: TRBD2
clone_size: few

cdr3_aa: CASSLRTSGSGVETQYF
cdr3_nt: TGTGCCAGCAGCCTCCGGACTAGCGGGAGTGGCGTAGAGACCCAGTACTTC
v_call: TRBV4-2
j_call: TRBJ2-5
d_call: TRBD2
clone_size: NA

cdr3_aa: CASSPPGAERVVEAFF
cdr3_nt: TGTGCCAGCAGCCCCCCAGGGGCGGAGAGGGTTGTTGAAGCTTTCTTT
v_call: TRBV3-1/TRBV3-2
j_call: TRBJ1-1
d_call: NA
clone_size: NA

cdr3_aa: CASSFDLLNTDTQYF
cdr3_nt: TGCGCCAGCAGCTTTGACTTGTTAAACACAGATACGCAGTATTTT
v_call: TRBV5-1
j_call: TRBJ2-3
d_call: NA
clone_size: NA

cdr3_aa: CASSYLGRGSTEAFF
cdr3_nt: TGTGCCAGCAGTTACTTAGGCCGAGGGAGCACTGAAGCTTTCTTT
v_call: TRBV6-5
j_call: TRBJ1-1
d_call: NA
clone_size: NA

cdr3_aa: CATSVLGGARSYNEQFF
cdr3_nt: TGTGCCACCAGTGTCCTCGGGGGGGCCCGTTCGTACAATGAGCAGTTCTTC
v_call: TRBV24-1
j_call: TRBJ2-1
d_call: TRBD2
clone_size: once

cdr3_aa: CASSARTSGTGELFF
cdr3_nt: TGTGCCAGCAGCGCGCGGACTAGTGGGACCGGGGAGCTGTTTTTT
v_call: TRBV2
j_call: TRBJ2-2
d_call: TRBD2
clone_size: NA

cdr3_aa: CASSYLQQPGEKLFF
cdr3_nt: TGTGCCAGCAGTTACTTACAACAGCCCGGTGAAAAACTGTTTTTT
v_call: TRBV6-6
j_call: TRBJ1-4
d_call: NA
clone_size: NA

cdr3_aa: CASSLLGAPYEQYF
cdr3_nt: TGTGCCAGCAGTTTATTGGGGGCCCCCTACGAGCAGTACTTC
v_call: TRBV28
j_call: TRBJ2-7
d_call: NA
clone_size: NA

cdr3_aa: CASSKDRGREPQHF
cdr3_nt: TGTGCCAGCAGTAAGGACAGGGGTAGGGAGCCCCAGCATTTT
v_call: TRBV2
j_call: TRBJ1-5
d_call: TRBD1
clone_size: many

cdr3_aa: CASSTPTAGTEAFF
cdr3_nt: TGTGCCAGTAGTACCCCGACAGCGGGGACTGAAGCTTTCTTT
v_call: TRBV19
j_call: TRBJ1-1
d_call: NA
clone_size: NA

cdr3_aa: CASSEGLKQFF
cdr3_nt: TGTGCCAGCAGCGAGGGACTTAAGCAGTTCTTC
v_call: TRBV3-1/TRBV3-2
j_call: TRBJ2-1
d_call: NA
clone_size: NA